This T cell receptor beta chain was captured in a study of radiotherapy plus CTLA-4 blockade in lung cancer. Method: immunoSEQ multiplex PCR; TCRdb's copy keeps in-frame clones and lacks some. This sample has about 95,000 clones, with 80% to 85% found just once. Concerning this clone: The antigen is not known.

Study-level results: Blood-borne expansion of tumor-derived TCR clones followed radiotherapy plus ipilimumab.

The source material was peripheral blood, sampled from a patient treated with radiotherapy plus ipilimumab. The receptor was isolated from a human donor with non-small cell lung cancer who had a partial response to radiotherapy plus ipilimumab.

For the CDR3, the DNA is TGTGCCATCAGGGGAACTAGCGGGATCGCTGAGCAGTTCTTC. Amino acid sequence: CAIRGTSGIAEQFF. This chain uses TRBV6-6 with TRBJ2-1; 10 nucleotides agree with TRBD2. This CDR3 spans 14 amino acids. The germline V gene has CDR1 MNHNY and CDR2 SVGAGI (reference sequence). V gave up 10 bases and J gave up 9 bases; unmatched junction bases: 12.